The source of this TCR beta chain is a study of T cells in Graves' hyperthyroidism and ophthalmopathy (dated 2019 in TCRdb). Regarding the study in general: Peripheral blood samples were taken at the time of initial diagnosis, prior to any treatment. In addition, the study compared T-cell repertoires in thyroid tissue and in blood from over 5 Graves' hyperthyroidism patients. To identify TCR V-J signatures that set the groups apart, the researchers used a discovery cohort of 100 or so patients, made up of 40 to 45 with Graves' ophthalmopathy and about 60 with stable Graves' hyperthyroidism. Following sampling, methimazole starting at 30 mg daily was given to hyperthyroidism patients, and high-dose intravenous methylprednisolone was given to ophthalmopathy patients. For training and testing, the roughly 93 patients in the discovery cohort were randomly divided in a 7:3 ratio. The paper reports TCR Vbeta CDR3 sequencing of approximately 140 peripheral blood samples: 40 to 45 ophthalmopathy, roughly 80 hyperthyroidism and around 17 progressor patients. An independent validation cohort of around 19 hyperthyroidism patients and over 15 patients who later progressed to ophthalmopathy tested prospective prediction of ophthalmopathy. The study at large found these results: Sample size was not statistically predetermined, and blinding of investigators to group allocation was not performed. In validation, the model predicted progression to ophthalmopathy a median of roughly six months before onset, with about 70% sensitivity and about 75% specificity. Most expanded thyroid clonotypes (frequency above 0.001) were also detected in blood, suggesting blood repertoires may reflect thyroid immune responses. Ophthalmopathy was separated from stable hyperthyroidism by a 13 V-J signature model, with approximately 86% sensitivity and about 81% specificity obtained in cross-validation and 80%/75% obtained in testing.

V ends up 6 bases short and J 4 bases short, with an unmatched junction base count of 6. Inclusive of the bounding cysteine and phenylalanine, the CDR3 is 14 residues long. Solely the CDR3 DNA is kept, with 42 bases framed from the first base. From a lookup of the germline V gene, CDR1 and CDR2 are MDHEN and SYDVKM. Amplification of TCR beta CDR3 regions was carried out from RNA transcripts. The first round of RT-PCR for the TCR CDR3 was performed with the HTBI primer set and the Qiagen OneStep RT-PCR kit. Libraries were constructed in a second round of multiplex PCR, after which size selection and purification were performed. Sequencing of the libraries was done on an Illumina HiSeq2000 using paired-end 100 bp reads. Under the source paper's analysis protocol: Raw data were processed with SOAPnuke, discarding reads with adapters, uncalled bases, mean Phred below 15, or no exact constant-primer or identifier match. High-quality paired reads were merged using COPE v1.2.5, and each unique nucleotide sequence was defined as a clonotype. Clonotypes were aligned to IMGT TRBV, TRBD and TRBJ reference segments using MiTCR v1.1. Analysis was restricted to V-J combinations with a frequency above 0.0001, which covered roughly 99% of repertoires. The TCS score was defined as F50 (clonal expansion) divided by E x V (chaos), with BLOSUM62-based TCRdist calculated between CDR3 peptides within each V-J. Welch's t-statistics and random forest reduced around 520 V-J features to 10 to 15, which were used in a naive Bayes classifier (R e1071). The public sequencing data were trimmed at Q25 with fastp and processed into clonotypes with MiXCR by TCRdb, which kept only in-frame beta chains. Rows merge per CDR3 protein into single entries with the most common DNA and genes. TCRdb, rather than the study authors, made the V and J calls. The sample has approximately 400,000 distinct CDR3 sequences on record, 15% to 17% of them singletons. In total, the top ten clones hold 25% to 35% of the sample.

Hyperthyroidism patients were aged 18 to 65 years and newly diagnosed, with disease duration of less than 2 months. The study excluded patients with uncontrolled infections, other autoimmune diseases, pregnancy or lactation. Diagnoses were established on the basis of clinical symptoms, serum thyroxine and TRAb, thyroid ultrasound, and orbital computed tomography. Blood from progressor patients was drawn when they were first diagnosed with hyperthyroidism, before any ophthalmopathy symptoms appeared. PBMCs were separated from over 9 ml of fresh peripheral blood using Ficoll-Paque density gradient centrifugation. Progressor patients were first diagnosed with Graves' hyperthyroidism and then developed ophthalmopathy during follow-up. Total RNA was extracted with Trizol reagent, and quality was checked on an Agilent 2100 Bioanalyzer. This clonotype was counted ten times or more. No cognate antigen has been identified for it. It has no much larger one-base neighbor in the sample; base qualities were not kept.

Source material: blood. The TCR comes from a woman aged 18-29 years with Graves' hyperthyroidism that later progressed to Graves' ophthalmopathy. The chain links TRBV28 with TRBJ1-5, with 7 central nucleotides matching TRBD1. The nucleotide sequence is given as TGTGCCAGCAGCTGGAGACAGGGTAATCAGCCCCAGCATTTT. Its coded protein is CASSWRQGNQPQHF. The reference TRBV28 and TRBJ1-5 proteins fill in what lies around the CDR3, so the full variable domain reads DVKVTQSSRYLVKRTGEKVFLECVQDMDHENMFWYRQDPGLGLRLIYFSYDVKMKEKGDIPEGYSVSREKKERFSLILESASTNQTSMYLCASSWRQGNQPQHFGDGTRLSIL.